This T cell receptor (beta chain) comes out of a study of blood T cell repertoires in COVID-19. TCRdb's table, derived via immunoSEQ multiplex PCR, lists solely in-frame clones and lacks some. The data show more than 95,000 clones, about four fifths seen once. The CDR3 extends over 11 amino acids. Between the trimmed V and J ends, which lost 6 bases and 6 bases, there was a span of 9 bases. The germline V gene has CDR1 MNHEY and CDR2 SVGAGI. This sequence was found in a man in his forties with active or convalescent COVID-19. The material sequenced was peripheral blood. V is TRBV6-5 and J is TRBJ2-7; D possibly corresponds to TRBD2 (5 bases). CDR3 protein: CASRRAFEQYF. CDR3 nucleotide sequence: TGTGCCAGCAGGCGGGCGTTCGAGCAGTACTTC.